The next 9 T cell receptor beta chains were all read from a single sample in a study of regulatory T cells in long-lasting Graves disease (dated by TCRdb to the early 2020s). Library preparation employed multiplex PCR. The sequencer was an Illumina HiSeq 4000. TCR beta libraries were built with iRepertoire HTBI primers and Arm-PCR amplification of CDR3 regions. TCRdb cleaned the public reads at Q25 with fastp, built clones with MiXCR and kept in-frame beta chains. One record per CDR3 amino acid sequence lists the most common genes and DNA. Present in this sample are roughly 610,000 distinct CDR3 sequences, 16% of which were seen just once. The ten top clones hold roughly 18% of the sample. The time point label corresponds to: newly diagnosed GD, antithyroid drugs for less than 3 months. For both TCR sequencing and RNA sequencing, RNA was extracted from PBMCs using TRIzol. These records were also assigned to another study, of T cells in Graves' hyperthyroidism and ophthalmopathy.

Sequenced material: peripheral blood mononuclear cells (PBMCs), taken at new diagnosis, from a patient treated with antithyroid drugs. These receptors came from a woman in her 30s with Graves disease. Donor details come from another sample of the same person, matched by shared clones.

This clonotype showed up many times. The CDR3 DNA reads TGTGCCAGCAGAGTGGGGACTAGCGGGTCCTACGAGCAGTACTTC. It encodes CASRVGTSGSYEQYF. V and J are TRBV28 and TRBJ2-7; 12 bases map to TRBD2. CDR1 MDHEN and CDR2 SYDVKM come from the germline V gene. Trimming cost V 6 bases and J 1 base; bases outside gene matches: 4. The CDR3 spans 15 residues.

This clonotype has more than one count but fewer than ten. CDR3 nucleotides: TGTGCCACCAGTGATTATCACGAACAGCCCCAGCATTTT. As protein: CATSDYHEQPQHF. The chain employs TRBV24-1 and TRBJ1-5, with unresolved D. The CDR3 consists of 13 residues. Deletions cut 2 bases from V and 7 bases from J, with 8 bases between. CDR1 and CDR2 (germline): KGHDR, SFDVKD.

In this sample, this clonotype turned up many times. The J gene is TRBJ1-2, the V gene TRBV27; 8 nucleotides line up with TRBD1. V lost 5 bases, J lost 5 bases, and 7 bases stayed unmatched. Per the germline V gene, CDR1 is MNHEY and CDR2 is SMNVEV (reference sequence). The CDR3 loop spans 14 amino acids. The DNA of the CDR3 is TGTGCCAGCAGTCCGGGGACAGGTCTGTATGGCTACACCTTC. Translated, it gives CASSPGTGLYGYTF.

V gene TRBV7-9 combines with J gene TRBJ2-3; maybe TRBD2 (5 bases). The V and J ends lost 5 bases and 4 bases respectively, with 22 bases between them. This CDR3 is 17 amino acids long. Germline CDR1 and CDR2: SEHNR and FQNEAQ (reference sequence). CDR3 coding DNA: TGTGCCAGCAGCCCCCGTCTACCCGGACTGTTTCCAGATACGCAGTATTTT. Its translation is CASSPRLPGLFPDTQYF.

This clonotype was found many times. The V gene is TRBV10-3, the J gene TRBJ1-2, with 7 positions matching TRBD1. With V trimmed by 2 bases and J by 6 bases, 6 bases remained unmatched. This CDR3 region has 14 residues. Germline CDR1 and CDR2: ENHRY and SYGVKD. The CDR3 reads CAISERTGYHGYTF. The CDR3 DNA is TGTGCCATCAGTGAGCGGACAGGTTATCATGGCTACACCTTC.

The chain links TRBV20-1 to TRBJ1-6; no firm D call. The CDR3 extends over 15 amino acids. With 2 bases removed from V and 7 bases from J, the gap between germline ends came to 15 bases. Germline V gives CDR1 DFQATT, CDR2 SNEGSKA (reference sequence). In DNA form, the CDR3 reads TGCAGTGCTAGAAAGTTGGTTGGTGCAAATTCACCCCTCCACTTT. Protein sequence: CSARKLVGANSPLHF.

This chain joins TRBV19 and TRBJ2-1, with D unclear. The V gene's germline CDR1 is LNHDA and CDR2 SQIVND (reference sequence). The CDR3 has 15 residues. The V gene lost 6 bases and the J gene lost 3 bases, with 15 bases spanning the gap. The CDR3: CASRVRADFYNEQFF. The CDR3 DNA sequence: TGTGCCAGTAGGGTCCGGGCCGATTTCTACAATGAGCAGTTCTTC.

This clonotype was found many times. The V and J genes are TRBV7-2 and TRBJ1-6; D gene ambiguous. Germline loops: CDR1 SGHTA, CDR2 FQGNSA. The ends were cut back, 5 bases at V and 8 bases at J, with 13 bases in the middle. This CDR3 is built from 14 residues. CDR3 bases: TGTGCCAGCAGCCGTAATTGGGGAGATTCACCCCTCCACTTT. This translates into CASSRNWGDSPLHF.

The chain is built from TRBV6-2 or TRBV6-3 and TRBJ1-1; maybe TRBD1 (5 bases). V dropped 7 bases and J dropped 5 bases, with 14 bases sitting between them. The CDR3 is made up of 13 amino acids. In germline, CDR1 is MNHEY, CDR2 SVGEGT. The CDR3: CASIQGGGTEAFF. CDR3 nucleotide sequence: TGTGCCAGCATTCAGGGCGGGGGGACTGAAGCTTTCTTT.